The 10 T cell receptor beta chains in this list originate from one sample, sequenced in a study of regulatory T cells in long-lasting Graves disease. The time point denotes: newly diagnosed GD, antithyroid drugs for less than 3 months. The TCR library was made from RNA that had been extracted from PBMCs in TRIzol. CDR3 regions were amplified by Arm-PCR using iRepertoire HTBI primers to build TCR beta libraries. From the multiplex PCR reads, TCRdb called clonotypes with MiXCR, one entry per CDR3 protein. The sample lists some 560,000 distinct CDR3 sequences, roughly a sixth occurring once. These data also formed part of another study, on T cells in Graves' hyperthyroidism and ophthalmopathy.

The sample consisted of peripheral blood mononuclear cells (PBMCs), taken at new diagnosis, from a patient treated with antithyroid drugs. These receptors came from a woman aged 40 to 65 with Graves disease.

This clonotype was seen repeatedly, ten times or more. The rearrangement uses TRBV28 and TRBJ2-1, with D tentatively TRBD1 (6 bases). The CDR3 sequence is 14 residues long. The V end lost 6 bases, the J end lost 4 bases, and 13 bases lay between the germline ends. Looked up from germline, CDR1 is MDHEN and CDR2 is SYDVKM. DNA of the CDR3: TGTGCCAGCAGCATAGGGGGTGTGTACAATGAGCAGTTCTTC. It yields the protein CASSIGGVYNEQFF.

This clonotype was found many times. The J gene is TRBJ2-7, the V gene TRBV18, with D unclear. V gave up 5 bases and J gave up 3 bases, with 11 bases separating them. The CDR3 runs to 13 residues. Germline-derived CDR1 and CDR2 are KGHSH and LQKENI. Here the CDR3 DNA reads TGTGCCAGCTCAAGGCAGGATGACTACGAGCAGTACTTC. Its protein product is CASSRQDDYEQYF.

The J gene is TRBJ2-7, the V gene TRBV14; D is possibly TRBD1 or TRBD2 (5 bases each). The germline V gene has CDR1 SGHDN and CDR2 FVKESK. Trimming shortened V by 5 bases and J by 0 bases, and 11 bases separated the two germline ends. The CDR3 totals 14 residues. DNA of the CDR3: TGTGCCAGCAGCATGGGACCGAGCTCCTACGAGCAGTACTTC. Protein product: CASSMGPSSYEQYF.

In this sample, this clonotype turned up many times. This chain joins TRBV5-1 and TRBJ2-2, with D perhaps matching TRBD1 (5 bases). CDR1 and CDR2 (germline): SGHRS, YFSETQ. V was trimmed by 2 bases and J by 3 bases, leaving 14 bases between them. The CDR3 runs to 16 residues. The CDR3 coding sequence is TGCGCCAGCAGCTTACGGCCCCAAGGGGACACCGGGGAGCTGTTTTTT. Encoded protein: CASSLRPQGDTGELFF.

This clonotype was seen many times. The chain uses TRBV12-3 or TRBV12-4 and TRBJ1-5; 9 positions agree with TRBD1. The CDR3 sequence is 14 residues long. J lost 6 bases, V lost 6 bases, and 6 bases had no gene match. As DNA, the CDR3 is TGTGCCAGCAGATTGACAGGGGGAATTCAGCCCCAGCATTTT. Residues: CASRLTGGIQPQHF.

This clonotype showed up many times. The DNA for the CDR3 is TGTGCCAGCAGGGGATTATGGGGGACGGCACTCTCTGGGGCCAACGTCCTGACTTTC. It translates to CASRGLWGTALSGANVLTF. This rearrangement joins TRBV2 to TRBJ2-6; D might be TRBD1 or TRBD2, each matching 5 bases. Germline CDR1 and CDR2: SNHLY and FYNNEI. The CDR3 is made up of 19 amino acids. V lost 6 bases, J lost 0 bases, and 21 bases lay in between.

There are many counts of this clonotype. The chain combines TRBV20-1 with TRBJ2-1; D is unresolved. The CDR3 has 11 amino acids. Trimming shortened V by 2 bases and J by 6 bases, and 5 bases separated the two germline ends. Germline CDR1 and CDR2: DFQATT and SNEGSKA (reference sequence). The CDR3 coding sequence is TGCAGTGCTAGATTCGTCAATGAGCAGTTCTTC. Translating it yields CSARFVNEQFF.

The rearrangement links TRBV18 to TRBJ2-2, with D perhaps matching TRBD1 (6 bases). The germline CDR1 and CDR2 sequences are KGHSH and LQKENI. Between the trimmed V and J ends, which lost 6 bases and 8 bases, there was a span of 22 bases. This CDR3 comprises 16 residues. Here the CDR3 reads CASSPGTFLTSGELFF. The CDR3 region has the DNA TGTGCCAGCTCGCCCGGGACATTCTTGACCTCAGGGGAGCTGTTTTTT.

This chain uses TRBV11-2 with TRBJ2-2; 8 bases are a match to TRBD2. Germline V gene data show CDR1 as SGHAT and CDR2 as FQNNGV. This CDR3 has 17 amino acids. The junction had 8 bases not matched to a gene; V was cut back by 5 bases and J by 0 bases. CDR3 sequence reads: CASSTPLAGPNTGELFF. CDR3 DNA: TGTGCCAGCAGCACCCCTCTAGCGGGCCCGAACACCGGGGAGCTGTTTTTT.

In this sample, this clonotype turned up many times. The chain joins TRBV11-2 to TRBJ2-5; D call uncertain. Deletions cut 3 bases from V and 5 bases from J, with 4 bases between. This CDR3 spans 11 amino acids. CDR1 and CDR2 (germline): SGHAT, FQNNGV. The chain's CDR3 is CASSFLETQYF. The CDR3 region has the DNA TGTGCCAGCAGCTTCCTTGAGACCCAGTACTTC. Looking up the rest from reference TRBV11-2 and TRBJ2-5 gives the full variable domain: EAGVAQSPRYKIIEKRQSVAFWCNPISGHATLYWYQQILGQGPKLLIQFQNNGVVDDSQLPKDRFSAERLKGVDSTLKIQPAKLEDSAVYLCASSFLETQYFGPGTRLLVL.